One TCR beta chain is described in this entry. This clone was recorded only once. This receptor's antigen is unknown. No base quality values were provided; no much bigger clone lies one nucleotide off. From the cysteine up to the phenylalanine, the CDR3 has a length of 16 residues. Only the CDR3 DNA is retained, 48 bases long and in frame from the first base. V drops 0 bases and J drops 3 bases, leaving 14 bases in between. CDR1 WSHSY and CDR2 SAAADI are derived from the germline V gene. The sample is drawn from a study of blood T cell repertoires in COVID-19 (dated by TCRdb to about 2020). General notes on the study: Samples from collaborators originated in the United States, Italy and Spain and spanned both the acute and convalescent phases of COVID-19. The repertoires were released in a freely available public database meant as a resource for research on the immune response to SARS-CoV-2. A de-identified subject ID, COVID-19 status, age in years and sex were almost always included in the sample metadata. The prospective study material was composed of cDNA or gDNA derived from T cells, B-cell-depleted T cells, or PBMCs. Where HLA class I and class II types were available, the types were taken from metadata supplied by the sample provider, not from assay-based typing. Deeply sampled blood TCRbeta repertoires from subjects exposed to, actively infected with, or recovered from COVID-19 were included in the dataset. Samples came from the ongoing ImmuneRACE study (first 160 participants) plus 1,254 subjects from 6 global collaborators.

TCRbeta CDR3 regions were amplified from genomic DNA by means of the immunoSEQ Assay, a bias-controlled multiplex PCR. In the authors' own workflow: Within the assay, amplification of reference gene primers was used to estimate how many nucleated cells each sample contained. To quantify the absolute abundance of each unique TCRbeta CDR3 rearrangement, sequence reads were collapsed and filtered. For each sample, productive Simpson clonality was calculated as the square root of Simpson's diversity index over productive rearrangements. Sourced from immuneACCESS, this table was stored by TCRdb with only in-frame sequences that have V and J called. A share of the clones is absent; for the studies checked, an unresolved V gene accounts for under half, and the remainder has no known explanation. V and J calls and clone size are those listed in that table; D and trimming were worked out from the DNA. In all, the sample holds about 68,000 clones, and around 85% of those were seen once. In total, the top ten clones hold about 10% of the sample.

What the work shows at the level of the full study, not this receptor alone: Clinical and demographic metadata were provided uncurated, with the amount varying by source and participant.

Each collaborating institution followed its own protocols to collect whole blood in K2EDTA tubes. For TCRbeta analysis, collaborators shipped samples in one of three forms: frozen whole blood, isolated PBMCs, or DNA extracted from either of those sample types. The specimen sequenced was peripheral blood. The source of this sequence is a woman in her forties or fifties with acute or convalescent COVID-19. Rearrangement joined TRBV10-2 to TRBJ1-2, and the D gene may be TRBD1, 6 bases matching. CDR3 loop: CASSESLTGLDYGYTF. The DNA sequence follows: TGCGCCAGCAGTGAGTCGCTAACAGGGCTGGACTATGGCTACACCTTC.